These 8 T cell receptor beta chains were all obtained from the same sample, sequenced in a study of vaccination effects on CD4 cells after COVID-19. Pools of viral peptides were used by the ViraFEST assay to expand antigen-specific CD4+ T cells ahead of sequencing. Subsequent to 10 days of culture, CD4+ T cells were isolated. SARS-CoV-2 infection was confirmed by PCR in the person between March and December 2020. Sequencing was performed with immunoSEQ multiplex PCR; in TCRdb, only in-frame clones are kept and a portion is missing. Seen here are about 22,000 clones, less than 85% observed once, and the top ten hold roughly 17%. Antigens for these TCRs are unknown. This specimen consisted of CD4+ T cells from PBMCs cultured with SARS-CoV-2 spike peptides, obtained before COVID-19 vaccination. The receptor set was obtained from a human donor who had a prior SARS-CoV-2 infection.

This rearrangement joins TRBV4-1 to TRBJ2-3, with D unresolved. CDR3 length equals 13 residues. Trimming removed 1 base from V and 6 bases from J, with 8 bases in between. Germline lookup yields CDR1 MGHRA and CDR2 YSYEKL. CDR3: CASSQVVGDTQYF. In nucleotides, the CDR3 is TGCGCCAGCAGCCAAGTGGTAGGTGATACGCAGTATTTT.

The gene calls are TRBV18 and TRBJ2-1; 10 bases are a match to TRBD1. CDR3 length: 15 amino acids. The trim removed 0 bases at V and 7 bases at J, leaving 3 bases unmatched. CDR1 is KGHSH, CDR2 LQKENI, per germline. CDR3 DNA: TGTGCCAGCTCACCACCGGACAGGGGGTATAATGAGCAGTTCTTC. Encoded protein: CASSPPDRGYNEQFF.

The CDR3 sequence is CASSLTGVNEQFF. The CDR3 DNA reads as TGCGCCAGCAGCTTAACAGGGGTAAATGAGCAGTTCTTC. The chain combines TRBV5-1 with TRBJ2-1, with 7 bases identical to TRBD1. The CDR3 runs 13 residues. Germline V gene lookup returns CDR1 SGHRS and CDR2 YFSETQ. Unmatched junction bases numbered 3, after V lost 2 bases and J lost 7 bases.

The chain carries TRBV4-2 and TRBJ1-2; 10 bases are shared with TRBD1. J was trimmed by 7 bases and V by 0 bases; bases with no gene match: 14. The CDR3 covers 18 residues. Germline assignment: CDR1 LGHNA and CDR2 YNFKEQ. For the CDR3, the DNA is TGTGCCAGCAGCCAAGATCTAAGGGACAGGGGCGAGTTTGGTGGCTACACCTTC. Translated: CASSQDLRDRGEFGGYTF.

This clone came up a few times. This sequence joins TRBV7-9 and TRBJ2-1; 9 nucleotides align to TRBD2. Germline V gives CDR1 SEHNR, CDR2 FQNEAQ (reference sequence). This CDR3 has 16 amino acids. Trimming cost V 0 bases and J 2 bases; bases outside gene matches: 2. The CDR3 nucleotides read TGTGCCAGCAGCTTAGCTCTAGCGGGGACCTACAATGAGCAGTTCTTC. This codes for CASSLALAGTYNEQFF.

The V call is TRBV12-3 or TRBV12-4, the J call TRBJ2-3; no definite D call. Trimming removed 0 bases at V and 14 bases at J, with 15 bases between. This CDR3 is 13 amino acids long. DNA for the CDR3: TGTGCCAGCAGTTTAGCCGGTACTCCCGGACCGTATTTT. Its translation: CASSLAGTPGPYF.

The CDR3 DNA is TGTGCCAGCAGTGAGGACTGGAATACTGAAGCTTTCTTT. Translated, it gives CASSEDWNTEAFF. The rearrangement joins TRBV2 to TRBJ1-1; D gene unclear. Germline CDR1 SNHLY, CDR2 FYNNEI. CDR3 length: 13 residues. V was cut by 3 bases and J by 5 bases, with 10 bases left in between. Drawing the rest from reference TRBV2 and TRBJ1-1, the complete variable domain is EPEVTQTPSHQVTQMGQEVILRCVPISNHLYFYWYRQILGQKVEFLVSFYNNEISEKSEIFDDQFSVERPDGSNFTLKIRSTKLEDSAMYFCASSEDWNTEAFFGQGTRLTVV.

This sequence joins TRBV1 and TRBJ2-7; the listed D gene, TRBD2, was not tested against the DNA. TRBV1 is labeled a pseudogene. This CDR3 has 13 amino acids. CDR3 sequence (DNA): TGCACCAGCAGCCTCCGCCCAAACGGCGAGCAGTACTTC. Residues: CTSSLRPNGEQYF.